What follows is one TCR beta chain and its context. In the original workflow: Amplification from reference gene primers served as the basis for estimated nucleated cell counts. The repertoire was sequenced with immunoSEQ multiplex PCR; TCRdb's copy has only in-frame clones and lacks some. The DNA was the basis for D and trimming; V, J and clone size are from that table. The sample includes 110,000 or so clones, 85% of them seen just once. The CDR3 covers 14 residues. Germline CDR1 is MRHNA and CDR2 is SNTAGT. Trimming removed 6 bases from V and 3 bases from J, with 11 bases in between. The sample originates from a study of blood T cell repertoires in COVID-19. Study in general: Whether acute or convalescent, the COVID-19 samples came from the United States, Italy and Spain. Sources were T cells, B-cell-depleted T cells, or PBMCs; the material itself was cDNA or gDNA.

This clonotype was obtained from a human donor in a cohort sampled during active COVID-19. Sample: peripheral blood. The chain recombines TRBV6-4 with TRBJ1-4, with D hard to call. The chain's CDR3 is CASRARDPNEKLFF. CDR3 DNA sequence: TGTGCCAGCAGGGCGAGGGATCCTAATGAAAAACTGTTTTTT.